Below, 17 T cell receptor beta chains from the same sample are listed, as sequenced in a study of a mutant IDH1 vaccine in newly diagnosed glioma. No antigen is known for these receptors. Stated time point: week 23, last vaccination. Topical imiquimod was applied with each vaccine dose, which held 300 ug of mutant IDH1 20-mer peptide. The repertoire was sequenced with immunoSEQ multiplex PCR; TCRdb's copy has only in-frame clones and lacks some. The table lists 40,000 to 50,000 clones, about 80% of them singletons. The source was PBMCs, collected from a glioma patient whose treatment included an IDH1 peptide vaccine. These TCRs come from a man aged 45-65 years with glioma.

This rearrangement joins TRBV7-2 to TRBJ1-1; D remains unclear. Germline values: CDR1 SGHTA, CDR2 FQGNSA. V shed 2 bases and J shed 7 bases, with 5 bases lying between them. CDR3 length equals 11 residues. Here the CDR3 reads CASSLTFEAFF. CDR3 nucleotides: TGTGCCAGCAGCTTAACGTTTGAAGCTTTCTTT. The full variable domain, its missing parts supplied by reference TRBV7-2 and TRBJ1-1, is GAGVSQSPSNKVTEKGKDVELRCDPISGHTALYWYRQSLGQGLEFLIYFQGNSAPDKSGLPSDRFSAERTGGSVSTLTIQRTQQEDSAVYLCASSLTFEAFFGQGTRLTVV.

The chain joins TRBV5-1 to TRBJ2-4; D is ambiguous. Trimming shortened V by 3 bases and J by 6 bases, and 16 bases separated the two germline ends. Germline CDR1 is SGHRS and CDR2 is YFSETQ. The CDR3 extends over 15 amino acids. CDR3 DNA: TGCGCCAGCAGCTCGATGGGTAATTCGGGAAACATTCAGTACTTC. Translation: CASSSMGNSGNIQYF.

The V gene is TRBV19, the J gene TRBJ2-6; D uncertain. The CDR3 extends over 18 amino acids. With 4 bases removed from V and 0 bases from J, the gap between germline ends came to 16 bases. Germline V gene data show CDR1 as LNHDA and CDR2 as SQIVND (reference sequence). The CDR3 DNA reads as TGTGCCAGTAGTACAGGTTTCCCGATTAGCTCTGGGGCCAACGTCCTGACTTTC. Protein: CASSTGFPISSGANVLTF.

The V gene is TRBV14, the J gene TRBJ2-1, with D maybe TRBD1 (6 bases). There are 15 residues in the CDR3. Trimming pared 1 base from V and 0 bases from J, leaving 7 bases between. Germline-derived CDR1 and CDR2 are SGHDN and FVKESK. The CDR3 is CASSQAGASYNEQFF. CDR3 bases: TGTGCCAGCAGCCAAGCAGGGGCCTCCTACAATGAGCAGTTCTTC.

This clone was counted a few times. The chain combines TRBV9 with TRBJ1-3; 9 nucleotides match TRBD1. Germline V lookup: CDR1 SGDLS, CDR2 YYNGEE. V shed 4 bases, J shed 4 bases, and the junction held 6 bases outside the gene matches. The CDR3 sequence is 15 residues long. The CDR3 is CASSMSGTGGNTIYF. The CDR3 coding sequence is TGTGCCAGCAGCATGTCCGGGACAGGGGGAAACACCATATATTTT.

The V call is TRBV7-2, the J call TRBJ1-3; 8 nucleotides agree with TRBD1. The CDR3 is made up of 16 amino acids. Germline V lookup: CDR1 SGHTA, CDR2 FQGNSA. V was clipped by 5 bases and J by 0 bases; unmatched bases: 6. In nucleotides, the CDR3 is TGTGCCAGCAGCCGGGACAGGAACTACTCTGGAAACACCATATATTTT. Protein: CASSRDRNYSGNTIYF.

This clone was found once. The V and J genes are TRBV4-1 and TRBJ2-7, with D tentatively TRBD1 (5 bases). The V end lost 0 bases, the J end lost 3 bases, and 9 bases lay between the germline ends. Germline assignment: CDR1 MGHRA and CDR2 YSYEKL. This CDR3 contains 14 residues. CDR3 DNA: TGCGCCAGCAGCCAAGAAGAGCAGGGCTACGAGCAGTACTTC. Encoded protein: CASSQEEQGYEQYF.

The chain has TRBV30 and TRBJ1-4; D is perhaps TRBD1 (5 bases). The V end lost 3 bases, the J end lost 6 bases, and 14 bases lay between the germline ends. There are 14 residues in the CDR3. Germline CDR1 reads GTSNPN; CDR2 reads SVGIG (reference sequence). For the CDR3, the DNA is TGTGCCTGGAGCCCGGGACCAGAGGATGAAAAACTGTTTTTT. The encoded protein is CAWSPGPEDEKLFF. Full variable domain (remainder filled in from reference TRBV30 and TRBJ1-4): SQTIHQWPATLVQPVGSPLSLECTVEGTSNPNLYWYRQAAGRGLQLLFYSVGIGQISSEVPQNLSASRPQDRQFILSSKKLLLSDSGFYLCAWSPGPEDEKLFFGSGTQLSVL.

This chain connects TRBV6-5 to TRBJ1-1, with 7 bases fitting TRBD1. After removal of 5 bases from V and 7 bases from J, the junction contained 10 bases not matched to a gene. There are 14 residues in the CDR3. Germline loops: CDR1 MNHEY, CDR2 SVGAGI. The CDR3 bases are TGTGCCAGCAGTCGACCCATCCGGGACAGTGAAGCTTTCTTT. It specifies CASSRPIRDSEAFF.

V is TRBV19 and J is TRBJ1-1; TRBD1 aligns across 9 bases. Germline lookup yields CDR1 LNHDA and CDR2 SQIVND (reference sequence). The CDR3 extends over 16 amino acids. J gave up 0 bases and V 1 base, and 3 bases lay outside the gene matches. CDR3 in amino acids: CASSIGRTGVNTEAFF. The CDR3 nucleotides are TGTGCCAGTAGTATAGGGAGGACAGGGGTGAACACTGAAGCTTTCTTT.

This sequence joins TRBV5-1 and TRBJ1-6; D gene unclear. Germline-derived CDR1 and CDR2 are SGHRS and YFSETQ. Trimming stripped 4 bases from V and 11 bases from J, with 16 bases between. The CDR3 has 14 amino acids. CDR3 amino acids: CASSDTPGWPPLHF. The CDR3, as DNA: TGCGCCAGCAGCGACACCCCCGGGTGGCCACCCCTCCACTTT.

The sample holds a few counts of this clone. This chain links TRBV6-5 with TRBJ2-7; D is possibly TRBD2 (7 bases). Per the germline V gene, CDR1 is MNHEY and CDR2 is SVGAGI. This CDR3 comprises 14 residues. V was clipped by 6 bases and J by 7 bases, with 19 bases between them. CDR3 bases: TGTGCCAGCAGCCCAGTGGGGGGGGCGGGTGAGCAGTACTTC. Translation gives CASSPVGGAGEQYF.

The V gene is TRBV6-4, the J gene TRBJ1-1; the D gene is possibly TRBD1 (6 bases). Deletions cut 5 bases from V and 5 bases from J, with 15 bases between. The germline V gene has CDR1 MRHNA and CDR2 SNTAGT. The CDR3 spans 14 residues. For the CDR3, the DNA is TGTGCCAGCAGTAGCTCCCGGGGGCAGACTGAAGCTTTCTTT. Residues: CASSSSRGQTEAFF.

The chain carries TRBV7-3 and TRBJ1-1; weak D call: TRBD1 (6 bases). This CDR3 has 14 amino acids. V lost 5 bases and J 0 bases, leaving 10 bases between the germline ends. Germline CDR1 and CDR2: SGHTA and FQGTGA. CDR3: CASSLNRVNTEAFF. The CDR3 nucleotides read TGTGCCAGCAGCCTCAACAGGGTGAACACTGAAGCTTTCTTT.

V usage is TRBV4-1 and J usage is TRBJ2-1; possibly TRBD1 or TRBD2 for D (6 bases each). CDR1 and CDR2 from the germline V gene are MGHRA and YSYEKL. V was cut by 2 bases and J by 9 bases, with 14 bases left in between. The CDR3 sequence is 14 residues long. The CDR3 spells CASSQNEGGPEQFF. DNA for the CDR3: TGCGCCAGCAGCCAAAACGAGGGGGGTCCTGAGCAGTTCTTC.

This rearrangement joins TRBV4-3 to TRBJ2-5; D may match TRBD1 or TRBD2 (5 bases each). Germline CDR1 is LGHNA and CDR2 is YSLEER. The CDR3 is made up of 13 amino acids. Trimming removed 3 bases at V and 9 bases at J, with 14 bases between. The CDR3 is CASSQDGEGPQYF. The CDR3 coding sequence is TGCGCCAGCAGCCAGGATGGCGAGGGGCCCCAGTACTTC.

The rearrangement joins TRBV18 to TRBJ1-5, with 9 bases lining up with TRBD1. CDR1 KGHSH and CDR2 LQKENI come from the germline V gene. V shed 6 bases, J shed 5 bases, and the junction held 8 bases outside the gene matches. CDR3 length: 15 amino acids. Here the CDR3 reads CASSAQGASDQPQHF. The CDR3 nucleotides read TGTGCCAGCTCGGCACAGGGGGCGAGCGATCAGCCCCAGCATTTT.